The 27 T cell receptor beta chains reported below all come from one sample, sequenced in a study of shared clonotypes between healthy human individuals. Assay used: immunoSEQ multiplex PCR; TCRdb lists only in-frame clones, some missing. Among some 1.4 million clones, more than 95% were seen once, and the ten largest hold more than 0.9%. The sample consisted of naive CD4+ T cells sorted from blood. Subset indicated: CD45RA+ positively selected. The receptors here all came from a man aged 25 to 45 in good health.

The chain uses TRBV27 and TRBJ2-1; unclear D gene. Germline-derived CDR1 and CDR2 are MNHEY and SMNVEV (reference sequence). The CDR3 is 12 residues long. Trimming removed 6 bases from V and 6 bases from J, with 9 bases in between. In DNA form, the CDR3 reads TGTGCCAGCAGATCAAACGGCAATGAGCAGTTCTTC. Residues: CASRSNGNEQFF.

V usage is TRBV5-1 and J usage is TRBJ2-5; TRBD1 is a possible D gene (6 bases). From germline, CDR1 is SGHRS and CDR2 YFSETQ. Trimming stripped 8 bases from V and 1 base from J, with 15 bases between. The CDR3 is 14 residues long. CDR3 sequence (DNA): TGCGCCAGTGGCAACCGCAGGGGCCAAGAGACCCAGTACTTC. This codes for CASGNRRGQETQYF.

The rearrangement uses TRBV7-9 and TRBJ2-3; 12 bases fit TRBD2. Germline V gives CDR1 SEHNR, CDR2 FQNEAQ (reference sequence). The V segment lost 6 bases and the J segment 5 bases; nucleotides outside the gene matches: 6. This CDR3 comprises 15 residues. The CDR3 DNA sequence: TGTGCCAGCAGGTTAACGACTAGCGGGAGAGATACGCAGTATTTT. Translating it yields CASRLTTSGRDTQYF.

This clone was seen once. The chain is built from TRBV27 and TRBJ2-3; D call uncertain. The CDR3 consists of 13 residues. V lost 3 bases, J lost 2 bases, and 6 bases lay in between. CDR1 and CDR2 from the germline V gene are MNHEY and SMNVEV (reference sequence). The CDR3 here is CASSFLVTDTQYF. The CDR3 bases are TGTGCCAGCAGTTTTTTAGTCACAGATACGCAGTATTTT.

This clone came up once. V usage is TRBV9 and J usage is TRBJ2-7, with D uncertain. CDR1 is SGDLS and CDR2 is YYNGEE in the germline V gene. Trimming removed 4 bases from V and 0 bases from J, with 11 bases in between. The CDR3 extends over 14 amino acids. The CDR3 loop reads CASSTTDFSYEQYF. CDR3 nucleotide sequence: TGTGCCAGCAGCACCACAGACTTCTCCTACGAGCAGTACTTC.

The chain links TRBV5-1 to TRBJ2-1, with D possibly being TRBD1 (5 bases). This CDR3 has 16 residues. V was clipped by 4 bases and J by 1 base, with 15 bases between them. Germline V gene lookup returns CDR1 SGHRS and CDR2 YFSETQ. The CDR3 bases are TGCGCCAGCAGCCGCAACACAGGAGAATCCTACAATGAGCAGTTCTTC. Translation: CASSRNTGESYNEQFF. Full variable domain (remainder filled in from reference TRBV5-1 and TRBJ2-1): KAGVTQTPRYLIKTRGQQVTLSCSPISGHRSVSWYQQTPGQGLQFLFEYFSETQRNKGNFPGRFSGRQFSNSRSEMNVSTLELGDSALYLCASSRNTGESYNEQFFGPGTRLTVL.

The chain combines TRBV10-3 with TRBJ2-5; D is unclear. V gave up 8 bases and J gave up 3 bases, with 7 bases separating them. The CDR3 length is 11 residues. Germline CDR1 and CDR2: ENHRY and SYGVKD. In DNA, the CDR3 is TGTGCCATCGGCGACAAAGAGACCCAGTACTTC. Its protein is CAIGDKETQYF.

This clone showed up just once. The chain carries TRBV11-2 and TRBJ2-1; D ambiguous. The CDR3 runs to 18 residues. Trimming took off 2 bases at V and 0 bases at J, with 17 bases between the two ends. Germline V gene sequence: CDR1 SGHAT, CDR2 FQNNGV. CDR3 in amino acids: CASSLPRFAGSSYNEQFF. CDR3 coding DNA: TGTGCCAGCAGCTTACCACGCTTTGCCGGCAGCTCCTACAATGAGCAGTTCTTC.

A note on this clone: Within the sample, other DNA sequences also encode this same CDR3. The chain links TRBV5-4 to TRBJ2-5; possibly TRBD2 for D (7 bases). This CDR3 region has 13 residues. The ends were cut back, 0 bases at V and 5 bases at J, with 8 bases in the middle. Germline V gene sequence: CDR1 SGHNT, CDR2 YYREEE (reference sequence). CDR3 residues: CASSLEGGETQYF. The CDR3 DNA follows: TGTGCCAGCAGCTTGGAGGGGGGGGAGACCCAGTACTTC.

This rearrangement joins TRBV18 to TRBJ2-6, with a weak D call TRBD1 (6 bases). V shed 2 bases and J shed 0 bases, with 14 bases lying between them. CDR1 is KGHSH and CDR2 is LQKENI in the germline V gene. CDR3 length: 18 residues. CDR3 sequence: CASSPLGTPSSGANVLTF. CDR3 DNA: TGTGCCAGCTCACCATTGGGGACACCCAGCTCTGGGGCCAACGTCCTGACTTTC.

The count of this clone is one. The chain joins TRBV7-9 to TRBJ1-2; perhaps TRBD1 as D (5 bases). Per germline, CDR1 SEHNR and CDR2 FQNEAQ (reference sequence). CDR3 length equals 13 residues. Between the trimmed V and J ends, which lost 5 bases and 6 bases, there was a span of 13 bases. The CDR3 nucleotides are TGTGCCAGCAGCCGGGCCTTGGGGGATGGCTACACCTTC. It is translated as CASSRALGDGYTF.

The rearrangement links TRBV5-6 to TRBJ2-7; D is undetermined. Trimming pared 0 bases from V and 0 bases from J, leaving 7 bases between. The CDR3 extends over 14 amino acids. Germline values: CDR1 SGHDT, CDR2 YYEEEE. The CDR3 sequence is CASSLVSNSYEQYF. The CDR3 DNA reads TGTGCCAGCAGCTTGGTATCTAACTCCTACGAGCAGTACTTC.

In DNA, the CDR3 is TGTGCCAGCCAGAACACCGGGGAGCTGTTTTTT. Residues: CASQNTGELFF. The rearrangement links TRBV7-9 to TRBJ2-2; no definite D call. The CDR3 has 11 amino acids. The V gene's germline CDR1 is SEHNR and CDR2 FQNEAQ (reference sequence). Trimming removed 8 bases from V and 1 base from J, with 2 bases in between.

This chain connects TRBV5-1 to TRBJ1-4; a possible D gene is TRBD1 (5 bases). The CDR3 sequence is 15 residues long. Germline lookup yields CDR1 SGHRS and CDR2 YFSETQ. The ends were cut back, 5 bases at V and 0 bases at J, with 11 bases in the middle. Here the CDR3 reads CASSKGSATNEKLFF. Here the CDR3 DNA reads TGCGCCAGCAGTAAGGGGAGTGCAACTAATGAAAAACTGTTTTTT.

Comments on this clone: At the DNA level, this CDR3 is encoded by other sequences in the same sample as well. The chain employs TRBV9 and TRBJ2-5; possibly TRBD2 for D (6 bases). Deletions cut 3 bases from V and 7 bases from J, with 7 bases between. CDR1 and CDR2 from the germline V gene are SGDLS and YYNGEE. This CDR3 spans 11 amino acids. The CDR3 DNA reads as TGTGCCAGCAGCGCCGGGGGGACCCAGTACTTC. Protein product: CASSAGGTQYF.

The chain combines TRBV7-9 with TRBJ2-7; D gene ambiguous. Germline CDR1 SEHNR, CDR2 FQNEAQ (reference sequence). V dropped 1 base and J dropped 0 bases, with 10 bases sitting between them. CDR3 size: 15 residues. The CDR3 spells CASSLGGASSYEQYF. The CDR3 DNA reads TGTGCCAGCAGCTTAGGCGGCGCGAGCTCCTACGAGCAGTACTTC.

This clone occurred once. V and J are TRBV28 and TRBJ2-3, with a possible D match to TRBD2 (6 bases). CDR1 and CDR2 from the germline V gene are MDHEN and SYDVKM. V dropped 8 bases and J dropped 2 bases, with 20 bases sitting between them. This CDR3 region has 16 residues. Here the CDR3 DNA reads TGTGCCAGCCGTCTAGCGACTTCTGGTACCACAGATACGCAGTATTTT. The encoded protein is CASRLATSGTTDTQYF.

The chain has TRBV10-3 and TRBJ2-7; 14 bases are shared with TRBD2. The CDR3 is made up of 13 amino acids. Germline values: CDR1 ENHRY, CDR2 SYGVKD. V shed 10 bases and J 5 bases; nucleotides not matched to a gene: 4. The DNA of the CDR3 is TGTGCCACCGGACTAGCGGGAGGAAACGAGCAGTACTTC. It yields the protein CATGLAGGNEQYF.

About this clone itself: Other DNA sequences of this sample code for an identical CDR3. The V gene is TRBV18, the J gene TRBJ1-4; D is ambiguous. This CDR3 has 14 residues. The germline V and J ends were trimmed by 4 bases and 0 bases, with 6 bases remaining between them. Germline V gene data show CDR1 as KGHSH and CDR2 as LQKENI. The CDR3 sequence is CASSRSSTNEKLFF. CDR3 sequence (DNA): TGTGCCAGCTCACGGTCATCAACTAATGAAAAACTGTTTTTT.

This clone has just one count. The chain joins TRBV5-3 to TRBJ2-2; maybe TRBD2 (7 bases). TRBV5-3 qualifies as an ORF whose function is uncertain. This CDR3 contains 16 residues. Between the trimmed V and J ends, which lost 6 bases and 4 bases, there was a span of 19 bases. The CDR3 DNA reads TGTGCCAGAAACGTGCCAGGGAGGGGGATCACCGGGGAGCTGTTTTTT. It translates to CARNVPGRGITGELFF.

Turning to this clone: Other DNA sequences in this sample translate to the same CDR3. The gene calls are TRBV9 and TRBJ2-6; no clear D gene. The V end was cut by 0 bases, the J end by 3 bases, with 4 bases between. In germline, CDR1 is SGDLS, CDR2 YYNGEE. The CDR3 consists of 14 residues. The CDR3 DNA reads TGTGCCAGCAGCGTAGGTGGTGGGGCCAACGTCCTGACTTTC. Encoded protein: CASSVGGGANVLTF.

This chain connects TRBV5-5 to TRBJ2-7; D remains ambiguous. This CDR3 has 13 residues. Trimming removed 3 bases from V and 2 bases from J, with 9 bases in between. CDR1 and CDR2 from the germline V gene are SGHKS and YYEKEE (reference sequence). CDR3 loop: CASSSVLTYEQYF. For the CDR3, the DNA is TGTGCCAGCAGCTCGGTTTTGACCTACGAGCAGTACTTC. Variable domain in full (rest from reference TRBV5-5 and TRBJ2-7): DAGVTQSPTHLIKTRGQQVTLRCSPISGHKSVSWYQQVLGQGPQFIFQYYEKEERGRGNFPDRFSARQFPNYSSELNVNALLLGDSALYLCASSSVLTYEQYFGPGTRLTVT.

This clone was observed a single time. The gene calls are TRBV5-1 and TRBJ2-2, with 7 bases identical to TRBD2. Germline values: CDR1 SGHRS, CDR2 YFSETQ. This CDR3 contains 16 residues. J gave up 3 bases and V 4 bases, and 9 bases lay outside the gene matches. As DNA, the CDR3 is TGCGCCAGCAGCAGAATGCCTAGCGGCGACACCGGGGAGCTGTTTTTT. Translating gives CASSRMPSGDTGELFF.

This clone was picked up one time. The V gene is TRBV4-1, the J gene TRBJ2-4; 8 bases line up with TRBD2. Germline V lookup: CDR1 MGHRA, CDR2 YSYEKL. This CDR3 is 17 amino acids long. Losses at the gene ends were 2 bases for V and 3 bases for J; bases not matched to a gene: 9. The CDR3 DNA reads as TGCGCCAGCAGCCAACCTCTAGTAGCGGGGAACAAAAACATTCAGTACTTC. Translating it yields CASSQPLVAGNKNIQYF.

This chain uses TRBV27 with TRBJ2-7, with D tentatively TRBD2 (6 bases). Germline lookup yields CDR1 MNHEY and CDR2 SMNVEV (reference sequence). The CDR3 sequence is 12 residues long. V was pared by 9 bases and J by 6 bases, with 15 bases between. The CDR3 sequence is CASSGARGEQYF. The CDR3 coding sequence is TGTGCCAGTAGCGGCGCGAGGGGCGAGCAGTACTTC.

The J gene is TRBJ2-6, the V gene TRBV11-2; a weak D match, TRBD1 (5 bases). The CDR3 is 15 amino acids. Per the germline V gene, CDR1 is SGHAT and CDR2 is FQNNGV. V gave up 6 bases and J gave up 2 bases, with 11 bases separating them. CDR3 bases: TGTGCCAGCAGAACACAGGTGACTGGGGCCAACGTCCTGACTTTC. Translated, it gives CASRTQVTGANVLTF.

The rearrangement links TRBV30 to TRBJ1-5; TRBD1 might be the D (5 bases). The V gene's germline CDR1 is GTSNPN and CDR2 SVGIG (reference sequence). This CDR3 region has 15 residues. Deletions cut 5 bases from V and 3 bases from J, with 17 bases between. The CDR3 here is CAWLGHGVDNQPQHF. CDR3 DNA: TGTGCCTGGCTAGGACACGGCGTGGACAATCAGCCCCAGCATTTT.